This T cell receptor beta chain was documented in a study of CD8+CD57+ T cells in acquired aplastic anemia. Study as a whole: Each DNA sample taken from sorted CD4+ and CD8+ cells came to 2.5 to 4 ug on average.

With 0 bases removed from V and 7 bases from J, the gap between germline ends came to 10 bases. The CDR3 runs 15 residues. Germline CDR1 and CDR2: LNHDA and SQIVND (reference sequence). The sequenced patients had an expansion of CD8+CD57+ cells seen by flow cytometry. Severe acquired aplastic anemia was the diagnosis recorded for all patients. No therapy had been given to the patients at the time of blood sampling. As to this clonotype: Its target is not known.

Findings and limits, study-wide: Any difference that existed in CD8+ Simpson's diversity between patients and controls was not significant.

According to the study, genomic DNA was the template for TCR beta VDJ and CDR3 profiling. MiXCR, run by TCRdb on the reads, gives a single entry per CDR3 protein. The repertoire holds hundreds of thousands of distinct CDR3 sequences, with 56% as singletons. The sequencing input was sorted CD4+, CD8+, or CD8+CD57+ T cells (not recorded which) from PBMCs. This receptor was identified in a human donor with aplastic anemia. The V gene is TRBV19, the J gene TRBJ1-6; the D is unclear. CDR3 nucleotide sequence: TGTGCCAGTAGTATAGATCGCCAGTTGAATTCACCCCTCCACTTT. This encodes CASSIDRQLNSPLHF.